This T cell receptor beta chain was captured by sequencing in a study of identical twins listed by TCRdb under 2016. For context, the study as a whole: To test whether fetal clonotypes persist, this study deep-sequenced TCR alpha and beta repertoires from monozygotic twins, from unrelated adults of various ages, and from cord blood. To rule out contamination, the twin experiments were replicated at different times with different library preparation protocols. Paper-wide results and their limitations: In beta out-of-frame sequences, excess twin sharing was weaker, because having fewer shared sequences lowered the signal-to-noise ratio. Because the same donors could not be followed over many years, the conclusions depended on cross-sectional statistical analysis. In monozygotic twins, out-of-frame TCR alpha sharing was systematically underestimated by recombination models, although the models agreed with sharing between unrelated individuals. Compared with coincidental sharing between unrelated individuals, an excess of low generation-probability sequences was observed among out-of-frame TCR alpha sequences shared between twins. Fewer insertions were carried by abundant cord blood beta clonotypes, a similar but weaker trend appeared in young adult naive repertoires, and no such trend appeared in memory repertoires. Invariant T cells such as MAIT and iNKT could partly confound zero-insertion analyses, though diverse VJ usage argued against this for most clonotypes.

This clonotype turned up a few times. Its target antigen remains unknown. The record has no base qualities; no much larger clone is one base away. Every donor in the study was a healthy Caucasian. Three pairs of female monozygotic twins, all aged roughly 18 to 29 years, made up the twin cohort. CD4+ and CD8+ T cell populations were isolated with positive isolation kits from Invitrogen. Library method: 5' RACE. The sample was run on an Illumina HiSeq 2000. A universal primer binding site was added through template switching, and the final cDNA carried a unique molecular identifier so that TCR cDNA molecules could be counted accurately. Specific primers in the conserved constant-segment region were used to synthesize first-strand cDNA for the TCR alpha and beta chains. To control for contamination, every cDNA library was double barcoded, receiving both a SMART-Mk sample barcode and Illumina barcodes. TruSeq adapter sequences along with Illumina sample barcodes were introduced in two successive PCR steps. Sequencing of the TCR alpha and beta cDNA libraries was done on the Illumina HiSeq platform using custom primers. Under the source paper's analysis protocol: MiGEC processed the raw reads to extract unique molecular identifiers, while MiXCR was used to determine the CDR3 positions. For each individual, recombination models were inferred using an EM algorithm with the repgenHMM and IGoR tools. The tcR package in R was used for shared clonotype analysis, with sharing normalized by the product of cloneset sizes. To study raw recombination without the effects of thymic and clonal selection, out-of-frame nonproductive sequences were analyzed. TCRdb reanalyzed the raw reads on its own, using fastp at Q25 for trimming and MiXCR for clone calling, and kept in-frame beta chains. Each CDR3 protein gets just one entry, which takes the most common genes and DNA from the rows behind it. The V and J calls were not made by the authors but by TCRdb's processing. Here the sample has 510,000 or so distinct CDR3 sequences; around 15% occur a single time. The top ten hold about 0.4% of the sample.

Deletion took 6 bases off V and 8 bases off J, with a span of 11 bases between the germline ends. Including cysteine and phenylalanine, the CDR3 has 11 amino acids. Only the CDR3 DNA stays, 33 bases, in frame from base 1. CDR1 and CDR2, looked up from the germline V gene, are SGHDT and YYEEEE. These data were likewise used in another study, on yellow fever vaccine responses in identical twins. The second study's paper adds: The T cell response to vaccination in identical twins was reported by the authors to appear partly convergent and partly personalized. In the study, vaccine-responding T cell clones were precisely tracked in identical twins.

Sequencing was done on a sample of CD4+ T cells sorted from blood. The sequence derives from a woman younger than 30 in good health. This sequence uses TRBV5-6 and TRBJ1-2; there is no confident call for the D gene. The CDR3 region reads CASTRLGGYTF. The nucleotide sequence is TGTGCCAGCACGCGCCTAGGGGGCTACACCTTC.